The sequence of this T cell receptor beta chain was determined in a study of shared clonotypes between healthy human individuals. CDR1 WSHSY and CDR2 SAAADI come from the germline V gene. J was trimmed by 6 bases and V by 4 bases; bases with no gene match: 9. CDR3 length: 14 residues. Assay execution proceeded at the deep level. Data came from immunoSEQ multiplex PCR; TCRdb stores just in-frame clones and leaves some out. The table has some 1.5 million clones, about 96% seen once. The receptor was derived from a young man in good health. This chain joins TRBV10-2 and TRBJ2-7, with 7 bases aligning to TRBD2. Input material: naive CD4+ T cells sorted from blood. Sample subset: CD45RA+ positively selected. CDR3 sequence (DNA): TGCGCCAGCAGTGCACTAGCGACCCCCTCCGAGCAGTACTTC. This gives the protein CASSALATPSEQYF.